These T cell receptor beta chains were read from a single sample in a study of monozygotic twins with inflammatory bowel disease. TCRdb reworked the 5' RACE reads into one entry per CDR3 protein, no DNA. The listing records 170,000 or so distinct CDR3 sequences. Sequences were obtained from blood. All receptors derive from a human donor with ulcerative colitis or Crohn's disease, or a healthy co-twin of an affected twin (not recorded which). CDR3s include the opening cysteine and the closing phenylalanine or tryptophan.

j_gene: TRBJ1-2; v_gene: TRBV3-1; CDR3aa: CASSQGVIGYTF
j_gene: TRBJ2-1; v_gene: TRBV7-9; CDR3aa: CAVTSAKTSGNHEQFF
j_gene: TRBJ2-7; v_gene: TRBV20-1; CDR3aa: CSAYPGTGGSEQYF
j_gene: TRBJ1-5; v_gene: TRBV20-1; CDR3aa: CSATPPGGSNQPQHF
j_gene: TRBJ2-3; v_gene: TRBV10-3; CDR3aa: CAISARASTDTQYF
j_gene: TRBJ1-5; v_gene: TRBV20-1; CDR3aa: CSVRQGGGYSNQPQHF
j_gene: TRBJ1-4; v_gene: TRBV28; CDR3aa: CASRRGGTNEKLFF
j_gene: TRBJ2-7; v_gene: TRBV7-2; CDR3aa: CASSRLGSSYEQYF
j_gene: TRBJ2-3; v_gene: TRBV5-1; CDR3aa: CASSLRTGGTDTQYF
j_gene: TRBJ2-7; v_gene: TRBV5-6; CDR3aa: CASSFRTENEQYF
j_gene: TRBJ1-1; v_gene: TRBV20-1; CDR3aa: CSARGGRGATEAFF
j_gene: TRBJ1-1; v_gene: TRBV20-1; CDR3aa: CSAARAKNTEAFF
j_gene: TRBJ2-7; v_gene: TRBV9; CDR3aa: CASSIGTGVYEQYF
j_gene: TRBJ1-1; v_gene: TRBV5-1; CDR3aa: CASNFRSGTNTEAFF
j_gene: TRBJ2-5; v_gene: TRBV5-4; CDR3aa: CASSPRQGARETQYF
j_gene: TRBJ2-3; v_gene: TRBV5-6; CDR3aa: CASSLGLGVLLTDTQYF
j_gene: TRBJ1-5; v_gene: TRBV6-1; CDR3aa: CASSDLTGHQPQHF
j_gene: TRBJ1-2; v_gene: TRBV25-1; CDR3aa: CASSDAGGANGYTF
j_gene: TRBJ1-1; v_gene: TRBV27; CDR3aa: CASSTQRNTEAFF
j_gene: TRBJ2-1; v_gene: TRBV5-1; CDR3aa: CASRLSGVTPYNEQFF
j_gene: TRBJ2-3; v_gene: TRBV7-2; CDR3aa: CASSLRASYNPDTQYF
j_gene: TRBJ1-6; v_gene: TRBV29-1; CDR3aa: CSVAALPRDRSKNSPLHF
j_gene: TRBJ2-7; v_gene: TRBV5-4; CDR3aa: CASSLMAGESEQYF
j_gene: TRBJ2-7; v_gene: TRBV28; CDR3aa: CASSFVGQHYEQYF
j_gene: TRBJ1-6; v_gene: TRBV12-3/TRBV12-4; CDR3aa: CASTPTGGDSPLHF
j_gene: TRBJ2-5; v_gene: TRBV7-6; CDR3aa: CASSLVAVREETQYF
j_gene: TRBJ2-7; v_gene: TRBV7-9; CDR3aa: CASSSRGEQYF
j_gene: TRBJ1-1; v_gene: TRBV5-8; CDR3aa: CASSLWVTEAFF
j_gene: TRBJ2-4; v_gene: TRBV20-1; CDR3aa: CSANLGGYSKNIQYF
j_gene: TRBJ1-2; v_gene: TRBV20-1; CDR3aa: CSAESGTAVGYTF
j_gene: TRBJ2-3; v_gene: TRBV7-2; CDR3aa: CASSLAGAGLQSTQYF
j_gene: TRBJ1-2; v_gene: TRBV27; CDR3aa: CASSATPSRDRGYGYTF
j_gene: TRBJ2-7; v_gene: TRBV7-2; CDR3aa: CASTVPGHPYEQYF
j_gene: TRBJ2-7; v_gene: TRBV28; CDR3aa: CASNTGTSYEQYF
j_gene: TRBJ1-6; v_gene: TRBV5-1; CDR3aa: CASSYGTGNFREYSPLHF
j_gene: TRBJ2-7; v_gene: TRBV28; CDR3aa: CASSLTSTGTSKFAYEQYF
j_gene: TRBJ1-5; v_gene: TRBV30; CDR3aa: CAWSVNLQSNQPQHF
j_gene: TRBJ2-4; v_gene: TRBV10-3; CDR3aa: CAISDTDPETKNIQYF
j_gene: TRBJ2-3; v_gene: TRBV11-2; CDR3aa: CASSLETGPPDTQYF
j_gene: TRBJ2-3; v_gene: TRBV20-1; CDR3aa: CSAPQGGSTDTQYF
j_gene: TRBJ2-1; v_gene: TRBV10-1; CDR3aa: CASSESFQRGRYNEQFF
j_gene: TRBJ2-3; v_gene: TRBV20-1; CDR3aa: CSATGQGRTDTQYF
j_gene: TRBJ1-5; v_gene: TRBV18; CDR3aa: CAISPEGLNSNQPQHF
j_gene: TRBJ2-1; v_gene: TRBV20-1; CDR3aa: CSAMTSGGATYNEQFF
j_gene: TRBJ1-2; v_gene: TRBV7-9; CDR3aa: CASSYASGVGYTF
j_gene: TRBJ2-7; v_gene: TRBV20-1; CDR3aa: CSAERQGVDEQYF
j_gene: TRBJ2-7; v_gene: TRBV7-2; CDR3aa: CASSIRDRDREQYF
j_gene: TRBJ2-7; v_gene: TRBV5-1; CDR3aa: CASSPGLAAGREQYF
j_gene: TRBJ2-6; v_gene: TRBV7-8; CDR3aa: CASSLAKAGQAISGANVLTF
j_gene: TRBJ2-3; v_gene: TRBV5-1; CDR3aa: CASRQISDTQYF
j_gene: TRBJ2-1; v_gene: TRBV12-3/TRBV12-4; CDR3aa: CASANLKEGGGEQFF